This T cell receptor beta chain stems from a study of tumor-infiltrating lymphocytes in localized non-small cell lung cancer. The repertoire was sequenced with immunoSEQ multiplex PCR; TCRdb's copy has only in-frame clones and lacks some. This table holds about 9,200 clones, 70% to 85% found once. The CDR3 covers 15 residues. The ends lost 3 bases at V and 0 bases at J; junction bases unmatched: 3. Germline CDR1 SQVTM, CDR2 ANQGSEA. This chain connects TRBV29-1 to TRBJ2-1; 9 positions agree with TRBD2. The TCR was taken from a human donor with non-small cell lung cancer. The sample was uninvolved lung tissue not adjacent to the tumor. In DNA, the CDR3 is TGCAGCGTTGACACGACTAGCGGCTCCTACAATGAGCAGTTCTTC. Translated: CSVDTTSGSYNEQFF.